This T cell receptor beta chain comes out of a study of T cells in tumors after PD-1 blockade. Overall study: Some patients also took daily vismodegib 150 mg during anti-PD-1 treatment.

Germline CDR1 and CDR2: KGHDR and SFDVKD. J lost 3 bases, V lost 9 bases, and 5 bases had no gene match. The length of the CDR3 is 13 residues. Libraries were prepared by immunoSEQ multiplex PCR; TCRdb keeps only in-frame clonotypes and omits some of them. The data contain over 60,000 clones, 74% of them singletons. The source is a human donor with basal cell carcinoma. V gene TRBV24-1 combines with J gene TRBJ2-3, with TRBD1 matching 7 bases. The material was PBMCs, obtained after anti-PD-1 treatment. CDR3 nucleotides: TGTGCCACCCGACAGGGCGGGACAGATACGCAGTATTTT. Translated: CATRQGGTDTQYF.